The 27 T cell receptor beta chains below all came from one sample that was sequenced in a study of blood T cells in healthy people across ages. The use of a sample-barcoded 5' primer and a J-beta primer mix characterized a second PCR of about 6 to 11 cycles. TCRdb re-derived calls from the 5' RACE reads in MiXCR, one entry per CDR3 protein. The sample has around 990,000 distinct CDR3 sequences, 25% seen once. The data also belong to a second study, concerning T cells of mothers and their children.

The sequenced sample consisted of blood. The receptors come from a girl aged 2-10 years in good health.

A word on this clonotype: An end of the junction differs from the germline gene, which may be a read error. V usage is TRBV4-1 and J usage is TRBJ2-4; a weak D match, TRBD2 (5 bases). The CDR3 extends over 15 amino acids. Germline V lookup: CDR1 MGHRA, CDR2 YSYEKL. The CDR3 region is CASSQSREWVNIQYF. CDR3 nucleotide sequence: TGTGCCAGCAGCCAATCGAGGGAGTGGGTAAACATTCAGTACTTC.

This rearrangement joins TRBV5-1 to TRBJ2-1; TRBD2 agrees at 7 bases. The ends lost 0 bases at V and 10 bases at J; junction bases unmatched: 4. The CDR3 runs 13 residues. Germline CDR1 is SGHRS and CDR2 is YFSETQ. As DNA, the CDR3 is TGCGCCAGCAGCTTGGAGTCACTAGCGGAGCAGTTCTTC. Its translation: CASSLESLAEQFF.

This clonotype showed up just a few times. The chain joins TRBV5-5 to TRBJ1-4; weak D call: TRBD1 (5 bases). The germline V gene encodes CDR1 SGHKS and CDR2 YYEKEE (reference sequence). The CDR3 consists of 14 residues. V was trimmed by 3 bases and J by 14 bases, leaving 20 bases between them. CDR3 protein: CASSSDPLGGMLFF. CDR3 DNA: TGTGCCAGCAGCTCCGACCCCCTGGGGGGAATGCTGTTTTTT.

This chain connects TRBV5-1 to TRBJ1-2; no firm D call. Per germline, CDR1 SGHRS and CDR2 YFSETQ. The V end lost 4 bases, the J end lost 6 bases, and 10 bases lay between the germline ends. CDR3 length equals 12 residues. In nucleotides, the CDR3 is TGCGCCAGCAGCCAAAACGGAGATGGCTACACCTTC. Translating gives CASSQNGDGYTF.

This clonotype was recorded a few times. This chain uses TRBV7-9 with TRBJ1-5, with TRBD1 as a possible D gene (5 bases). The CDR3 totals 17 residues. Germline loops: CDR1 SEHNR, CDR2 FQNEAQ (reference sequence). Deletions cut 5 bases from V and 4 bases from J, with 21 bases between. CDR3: CASSPSGGTGGNQPQHF. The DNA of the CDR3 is TGTGCCAGCAGCCCGTCGGGGGGAACCGGAGGTAATCAGCCCCAGCATTTT.

Here the CDR3 reads CASSEAYPGGGYTF. The CDR3 DNA is TGTGCCAGCAGTGAAGCGTACCCCGGGGGCGGCTACACCTTC. The J gene is TRBJ1-2, the V gene TRBV6-1; weak D call: TRBD1 (6 bases). Trimming stripped 0 bases from V and 8 bases from J, with 13 bases between. Germline V CDR1 and CDR2: MNHNS, SASEGT. There are 14 residues in the CDR3.

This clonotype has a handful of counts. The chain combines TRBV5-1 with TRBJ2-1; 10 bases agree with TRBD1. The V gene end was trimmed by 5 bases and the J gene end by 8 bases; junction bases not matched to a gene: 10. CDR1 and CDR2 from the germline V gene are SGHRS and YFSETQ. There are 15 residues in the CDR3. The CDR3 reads CASSLVGDRGDEQFF. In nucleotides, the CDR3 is TGCGCCAGCAGTTTAGTCGGGGACAGGGGAGATGAGCAGTTCTTC.

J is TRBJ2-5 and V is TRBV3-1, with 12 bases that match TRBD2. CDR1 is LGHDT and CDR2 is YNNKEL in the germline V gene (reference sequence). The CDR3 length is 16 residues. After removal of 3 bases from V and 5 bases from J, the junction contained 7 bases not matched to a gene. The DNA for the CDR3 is TGTGCCAGCAGCCAGGGGACTAGCGGGCCGGGTGAGACCCAGTACTTC. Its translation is CASSQGTSGPGETQYF.

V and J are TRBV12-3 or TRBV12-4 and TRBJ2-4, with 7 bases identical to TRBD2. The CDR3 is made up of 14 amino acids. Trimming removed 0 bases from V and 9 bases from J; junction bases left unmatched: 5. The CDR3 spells CASSLALAVGIQYF. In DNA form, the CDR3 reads TGTGCCAGCAGTTTAGCGCTAGCGGTGGGCATTCAGTACTTC.

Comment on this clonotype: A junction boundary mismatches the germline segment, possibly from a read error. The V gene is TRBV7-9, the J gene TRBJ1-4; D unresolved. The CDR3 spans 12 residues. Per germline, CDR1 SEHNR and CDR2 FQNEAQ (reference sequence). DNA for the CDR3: TGTGCCAGCAGCTGGAGGGATGAAAAACTGCTTTTT. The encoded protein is CASSWRDEKLLF.

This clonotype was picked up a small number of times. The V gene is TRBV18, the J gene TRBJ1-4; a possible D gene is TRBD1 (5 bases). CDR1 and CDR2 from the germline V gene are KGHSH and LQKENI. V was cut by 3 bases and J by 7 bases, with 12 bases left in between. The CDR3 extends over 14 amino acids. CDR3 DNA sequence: TGTGCCAGCTCACCGGCCGGGGGAGGTGAAAAACTGTTTTTT. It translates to CASSPAGGGEKLFF.

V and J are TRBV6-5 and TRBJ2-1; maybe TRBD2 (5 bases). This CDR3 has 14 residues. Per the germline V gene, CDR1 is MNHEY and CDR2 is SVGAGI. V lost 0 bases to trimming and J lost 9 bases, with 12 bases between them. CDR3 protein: CASSYSSSYLEQFF. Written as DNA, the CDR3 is TGTGCCAGCAGTTACTCGTCTAGCTATCTTGAGCAGTTCTTC.

The CDR3 loop reads CASSGSNEQFF. CDR3 bases: TGTGCCAGCTCAGGGAGCAATGAGCAGTTCTTC. The V gene is TRBV2, the J gene TRBJ2-1, with D perhaps TRBD1 or TRBD2 (5 bases each). This CDR3 spans 11 amino acids. CDR1 SNHLY and CDR2 FYNNEI come from the germline V gene. The V and J ends lost 8 bases and 6 bases respectively, with 8 bases between them.

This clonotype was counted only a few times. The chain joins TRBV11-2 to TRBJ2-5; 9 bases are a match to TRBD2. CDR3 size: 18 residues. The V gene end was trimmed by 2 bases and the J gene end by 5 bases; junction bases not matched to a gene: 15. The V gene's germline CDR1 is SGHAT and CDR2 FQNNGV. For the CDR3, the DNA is TGTGCCAGCAGCTTAAGGGGGGCGGTTTTGGCGGGAGGGGAGACCCAGTACTTC. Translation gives CASSLRGAVLAGGETQYF.

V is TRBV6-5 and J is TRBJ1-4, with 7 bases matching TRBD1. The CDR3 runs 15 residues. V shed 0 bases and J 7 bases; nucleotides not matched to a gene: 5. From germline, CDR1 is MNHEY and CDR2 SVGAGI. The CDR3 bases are TGTGCCAGCAGTTACTCGACAGGGCCTGCTGAAAAACTGTTTTTT. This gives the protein CASSYSTGPAEKLFF.

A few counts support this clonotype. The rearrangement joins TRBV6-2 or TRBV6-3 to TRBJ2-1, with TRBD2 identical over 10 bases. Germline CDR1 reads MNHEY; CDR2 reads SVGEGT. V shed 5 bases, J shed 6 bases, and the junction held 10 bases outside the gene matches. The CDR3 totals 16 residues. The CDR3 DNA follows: TGTGCCAGCAGTATCCCGACTAGCGGGCTTATCAATGAGCAGTTCTTC. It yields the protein CASSIPTSGLINEQFF.

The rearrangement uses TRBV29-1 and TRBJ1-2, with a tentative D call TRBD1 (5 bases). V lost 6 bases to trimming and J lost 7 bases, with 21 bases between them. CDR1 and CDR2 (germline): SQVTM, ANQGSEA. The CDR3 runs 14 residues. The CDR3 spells CSVAHVVAGSGYTF. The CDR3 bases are TGCAGCGTCGCCCACGTGGTGGCAGGGTCTGGCTACACCTTC.

CDR3 residues: CASSQDRGEGDIQYF. CDR3 coding DNA: TGCGCCAGCAGCCAAGACCGGGGTGAAGGGGACATTCAGTACTTC. The chain carries TRBV4-3 and TRBJ2-4; D may be TRBD1 or TRBD2 (5 bases each). V lost 0 bases to trimming and J lost 8 bases, with 14 bases between them. The length of the CDR3 is 15 residues. In germline, CDR1 is LGHNA, CDR2 YSLEER.

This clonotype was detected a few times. The CDR3 region has the DNA TGTGCCAGCAGGCACAGGGTCTCCTACGAGCAGTACTTC. It specifies CASRHRVSYEQYF. V is TRBV6-1 and J is TRBJ2-5, with a weak D call TRBD1 (6 bases). The DNA matches TRBJ2-7 better at its end, which makes the J call doubtful. Germline CDR1 and CDR2: MNHNS and SASEGT. The CDR3 sequence is 13 residues long.

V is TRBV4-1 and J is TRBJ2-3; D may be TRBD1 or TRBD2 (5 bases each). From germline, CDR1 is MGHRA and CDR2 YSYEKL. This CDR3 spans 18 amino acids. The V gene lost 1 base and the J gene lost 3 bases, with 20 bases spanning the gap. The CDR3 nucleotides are TGCGCCAGCAGCCAAGGTCAGGCCCGGGGCCGACCTACAGATACGCAGTATTTT. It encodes CASSQGQARGRPTDTQYF.

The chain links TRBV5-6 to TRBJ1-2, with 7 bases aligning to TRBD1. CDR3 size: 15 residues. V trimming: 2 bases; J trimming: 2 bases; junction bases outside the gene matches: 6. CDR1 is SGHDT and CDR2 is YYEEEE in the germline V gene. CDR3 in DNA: TGTGCCAGCAGCTTCGGACAGGAGTTCAACTATGGCTACACCTTC. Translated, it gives CASSFGQEFNYGYTF.

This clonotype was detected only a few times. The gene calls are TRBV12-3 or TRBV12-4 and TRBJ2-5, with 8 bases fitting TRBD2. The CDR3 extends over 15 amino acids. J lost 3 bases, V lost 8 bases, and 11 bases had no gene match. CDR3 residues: CASAPRGGQEETQYF. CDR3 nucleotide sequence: TGTGCCAGCGCCCCCCGGGGGGGGCAGGAAGAGACCCAGTACTTC.

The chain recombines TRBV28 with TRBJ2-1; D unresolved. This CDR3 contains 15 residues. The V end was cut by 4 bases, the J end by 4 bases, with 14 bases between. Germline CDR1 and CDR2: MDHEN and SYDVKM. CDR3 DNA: TGTGCCAGCAGTTCCCGCCGGGTCATATACAATGAGCAGTTCTTC. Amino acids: CASSSRRVIYNEQFF.

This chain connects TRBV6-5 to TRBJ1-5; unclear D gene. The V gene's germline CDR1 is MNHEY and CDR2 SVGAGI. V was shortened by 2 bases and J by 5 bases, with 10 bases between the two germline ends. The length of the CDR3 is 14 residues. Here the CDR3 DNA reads TGTGCCAGCAGTTACGGGTCAGGAGATCAGCCCCAGCATTTT. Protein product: CASSYGSGDQPQHF.

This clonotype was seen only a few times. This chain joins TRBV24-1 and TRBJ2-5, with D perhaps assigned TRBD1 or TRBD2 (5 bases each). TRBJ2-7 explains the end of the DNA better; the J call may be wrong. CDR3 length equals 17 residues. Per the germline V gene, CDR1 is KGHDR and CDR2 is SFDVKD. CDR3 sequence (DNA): TGTGCCACCAGTGATTTGCAGGGCGCAGGGAGTTCCTACGAGCAGTACTTC. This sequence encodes CATSDLQGAGSSYEQYF.

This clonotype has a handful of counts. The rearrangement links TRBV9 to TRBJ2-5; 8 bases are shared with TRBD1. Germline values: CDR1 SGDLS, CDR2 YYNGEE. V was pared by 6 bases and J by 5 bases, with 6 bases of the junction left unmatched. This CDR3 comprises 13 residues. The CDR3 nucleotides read TGTGCCAGCACCCGGACAGGGAGGGAGACCCAGTACTTC. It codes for CASTRTGRETQYF.

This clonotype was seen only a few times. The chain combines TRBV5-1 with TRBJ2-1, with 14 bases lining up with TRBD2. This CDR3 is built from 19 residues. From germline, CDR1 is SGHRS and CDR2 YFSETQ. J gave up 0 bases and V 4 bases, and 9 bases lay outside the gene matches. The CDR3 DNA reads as TGCGCCAGCAGCCCGGGACTAGCGGGAGAGCGGAGCTCCTACAATGAGCAGTTCTTC. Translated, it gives CASSPGLAGERSSYNEQFF.